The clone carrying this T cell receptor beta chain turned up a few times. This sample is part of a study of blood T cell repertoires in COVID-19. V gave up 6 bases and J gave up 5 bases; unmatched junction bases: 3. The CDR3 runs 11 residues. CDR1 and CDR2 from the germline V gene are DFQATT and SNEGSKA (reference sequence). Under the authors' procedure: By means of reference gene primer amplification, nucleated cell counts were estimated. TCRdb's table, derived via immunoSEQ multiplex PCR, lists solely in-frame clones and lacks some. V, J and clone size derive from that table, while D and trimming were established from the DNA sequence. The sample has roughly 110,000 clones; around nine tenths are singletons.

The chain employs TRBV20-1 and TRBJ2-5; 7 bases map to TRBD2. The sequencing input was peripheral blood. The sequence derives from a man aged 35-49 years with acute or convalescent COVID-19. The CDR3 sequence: CSARGDETQYF. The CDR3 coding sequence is TGCAGTGCACGGGGGGATGAGACCCAGTACTTC.